These 2 T cell receptor beta chains came from one sample sequenced in a study of T cells after yellow fever vaccination. TCRdb re-analysed the 5' RACE reads in MiXCR, keeping a single row per CDR3 protein. The top ten clones hold about 15% of a sample with about 630,000 distinct CDR3 sequences, roughly an eighth of them seen once. Material: PBMCs, obtained on the day of the yellow fever booster vaccination. The receptors were sampled from a man aged 25 to 45 who received the YFV17D yellow fever vaccine.

Only a few counts were recorded for this clonotype. The CDR3 region has the DNA TGTGCCTGGGGGACAGGAGGGGGTTACAATGAGCAGTTCTTC. As protein: CAWGTGGGYNEQFF. The V and J genes are TRBV30 and TRBJ2-1; 8 bases align to TRBD1. The V and J ends lost 5 bases and 4 bases, in that order; junction bases with no gene match: 7. The CDR3 consists of 14 residues. Germline CDR1 GTSNPN, CDR2 SVGIG (reference sequence).

This rearrangement joins TRBV6-5 to TRBJ1-1; TRBD1 matches 8 bases. Germline CDR1 is MNHEY and CDR2 is SVGAGI. The CDR3 is 18 residues long. V shed 3 bases, J shed 1 base, and the junction held 13 bases outside the gene matches. The CDR3 loop is CASSYRPPGQGQNTEAFF. CDR3 coding DNA: TGTGCCAGCAGTTATAGGCCCCCCGGACAGGGACAGAACACTGAAGCTTTCTTT.